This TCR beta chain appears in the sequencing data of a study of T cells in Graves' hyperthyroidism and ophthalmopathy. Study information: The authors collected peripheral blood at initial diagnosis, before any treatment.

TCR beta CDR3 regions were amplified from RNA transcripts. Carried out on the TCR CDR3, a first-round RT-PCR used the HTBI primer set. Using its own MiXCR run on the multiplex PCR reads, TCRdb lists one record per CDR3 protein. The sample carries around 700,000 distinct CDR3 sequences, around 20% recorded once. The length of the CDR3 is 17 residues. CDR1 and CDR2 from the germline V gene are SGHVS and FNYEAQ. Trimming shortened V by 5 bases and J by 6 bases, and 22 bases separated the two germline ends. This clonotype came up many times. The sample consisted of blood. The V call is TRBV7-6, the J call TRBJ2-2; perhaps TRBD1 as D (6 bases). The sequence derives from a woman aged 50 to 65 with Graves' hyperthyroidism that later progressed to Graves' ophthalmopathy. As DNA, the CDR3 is TGTGCCAGCAGCCCTAAGGCGGTGCAGGGGAAGGCCGGGGAGCTGTTTTTT. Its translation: CASSPKAVQGKAGELFF.